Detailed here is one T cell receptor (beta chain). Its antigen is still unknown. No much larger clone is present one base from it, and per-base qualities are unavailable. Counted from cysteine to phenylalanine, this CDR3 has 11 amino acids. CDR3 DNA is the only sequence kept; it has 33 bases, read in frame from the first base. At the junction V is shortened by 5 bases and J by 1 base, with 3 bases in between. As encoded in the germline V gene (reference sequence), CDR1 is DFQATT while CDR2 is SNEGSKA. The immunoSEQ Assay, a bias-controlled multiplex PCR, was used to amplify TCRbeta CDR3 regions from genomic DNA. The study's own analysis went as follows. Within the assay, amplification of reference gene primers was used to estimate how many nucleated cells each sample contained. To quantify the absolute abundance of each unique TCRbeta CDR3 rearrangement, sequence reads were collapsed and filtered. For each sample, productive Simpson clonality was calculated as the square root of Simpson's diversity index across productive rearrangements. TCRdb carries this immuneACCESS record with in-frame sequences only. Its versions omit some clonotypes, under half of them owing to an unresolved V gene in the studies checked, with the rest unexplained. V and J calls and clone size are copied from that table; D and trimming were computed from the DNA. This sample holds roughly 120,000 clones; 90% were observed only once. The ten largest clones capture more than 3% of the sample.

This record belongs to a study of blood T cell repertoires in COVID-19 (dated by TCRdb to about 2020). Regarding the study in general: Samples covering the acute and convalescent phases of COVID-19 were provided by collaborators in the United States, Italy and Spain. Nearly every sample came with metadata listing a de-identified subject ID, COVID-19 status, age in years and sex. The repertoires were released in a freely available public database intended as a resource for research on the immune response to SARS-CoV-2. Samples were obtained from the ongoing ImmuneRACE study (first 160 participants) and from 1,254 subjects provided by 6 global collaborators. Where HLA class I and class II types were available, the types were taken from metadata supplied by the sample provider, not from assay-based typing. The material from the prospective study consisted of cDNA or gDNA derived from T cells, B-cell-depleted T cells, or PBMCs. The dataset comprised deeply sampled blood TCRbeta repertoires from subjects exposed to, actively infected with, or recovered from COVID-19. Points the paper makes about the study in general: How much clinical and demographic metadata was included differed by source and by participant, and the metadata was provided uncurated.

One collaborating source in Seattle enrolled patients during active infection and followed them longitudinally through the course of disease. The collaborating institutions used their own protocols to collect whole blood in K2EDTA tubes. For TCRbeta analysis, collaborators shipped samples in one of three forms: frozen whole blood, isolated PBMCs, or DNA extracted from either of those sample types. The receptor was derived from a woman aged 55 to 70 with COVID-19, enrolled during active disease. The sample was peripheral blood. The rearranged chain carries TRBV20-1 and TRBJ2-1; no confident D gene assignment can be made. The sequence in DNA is TGCAGTGCTTCATCCTACAATGAGCAGTTCTTC. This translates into CSASSYNEQFF.